These T cell receptor beta chains were read from a single sample in a study of tumor-infiltrating lymphocytes in localized non-small cell lung cancer. The method was immunoSEQ multiplex PCR; TCRdb's version includes in-frame clones alone and lacks a portion of them. Here the sample spans about 16,000 clones, around 80% being singletons. The sample comprised lung tumor tissue. These receptors were collected from a human donor with non-small cell lung cancer. The CDR3 runs from the conserved cysteine through the conserved F or W. The D gene is left open where the match is weak. Clone size appears in some rows only: once, few, many, or a class for an expanded clone.

D: TRBD1; V: TRBV27; J: TRBJ1-1; size: -; CDR3: CASSTGGNTEAFF; DNA: TGTGCCAGCAGTACAGGGGGTAACACTGAAGCTTTCTTT
D: -; V: TRBV6-1; J: TRBJ2-7; size: -; CDR3: CASSRDSLYEQYF; DNA: TGTGCCAGCAGCCGGGACTCGTTATACGAGCAGTACTTC
D: -; V: TRBV30; J: TRBJ1-3; size: -; CDR3: CAWSELTGGSFASGNTIYF; DNA: TGTGCCTGGAGCGAGCTGACAGGTGGCTCCTTTGCCTCTGGAAACACCATATATTTT
D: -; V: TRBV19; J: TRBJ1-2; size: once; CDR3: CASSINLRGAYGYTF; DNA: TGTGCCAGTAGTATCAATCTTAGGGGGGCATATGGCTACACCTTC
D: -; V: TRBV18; J: TRBJ1-1; size: -; CDR3: CASSPADSNTEAFF; DNA: TGTGCCAGCTCACCGGCGGACAGCAACACTGAAGCTTTCTTT
D: -; V: TRBV7-9; J: TRBJ2-3; size: -; CDR3: CASTSAVGSRDTQYF; DNA: TGTGCCAGCACCTCGGCAGTGGGGAGCAGAGATACGCAGTATTTT
D: -; V: TRBV11-2; J: TRBJ1-1; size: -; CDR3: CASSSDFGGTTEAFF; DNA: TGTGCCAGCAGCTCCGATTTCGGGGGGACCACTGAAGCTTTCTTT
D: TRBD1; V: TRBV5-5; J: TRBJ2-7; size: -; CDR3: CASAGTGVLDEQYF; DNA: TGTGCCTCGGCCGGGACAGGAGTACTAGACGAGCAGTACTTC
D: -; V: TRBV6-1; J: TRBJ1-3; size: few; CDR3: CASSEHARNTIYF; DNA: TGTGCCAGCAGCGAGCATGCGAGAAACACCATATATTTT
D: TRBD1; V: TRBV6-1; J: TRBJ1-3; size: -; CDR3: CASSRQGNSGNTIYF; DNA: TGTGCCAGCAGTAGACAGGGAAACTCTGGAAACACCATATATTTT
D: -; V: TRBV7-9; J: TRBJ1-1; size: -; CDR3: CASSYGQNTEAFF; DNA: TGTGCCAGCAGCTACGGACAAAACACTGAAGCTTTCTTT
D: -; V: TRBV9; J: TRBJ1-5; size: few; CDR3: CASSVAGSGNQPQHF; DNA: TGTGCCAGCAGCGTAGCAGGGTCAGGCAATCAGCCCCAGCATTTT
D: -; V: TRBV7-9; J: TRBJ1-2; size: -; CDR3: CASSAHGSTGGGYTF; DNA: TGTGCCAGCAGCGCCCACGGCAGCACGGGAGGGGGCTACACCTTC
D: -; V: TRBV5-1; J: TRBJ2-1; size: once; CDR3: CASSLEGTGSGFEQFF; DNA: TGCGCCAGCAGCTTGGAAGGAACAGGGTCCGGCTTTGAGCAGTTCTTC
D: TRBD1; V: TRBV7-2; J: TRBJ2-7; size: -; CDR3: CASSLASGQGSYEQYF; DNA: TGTGCCAGCAGCTTAGCTTCCGGACAGGGGAGCTACGAGCAGTACTTC
D: -; V: TRBV9; J: TRBJ1-2; size: -; CDR3: CASSGYRDYGYTF; DNA: TGTGCCAGCAGCGGTTACAGGGACTATGGCTACACCTTC
D: TRBD2; V: TRBV6-5; J: TRBJ2-7; size: -; CDR3: CASNAGTSVTYEQYF; DNA: TGTGCCAGCAACGCCGGGACTAGCGTAACCTACGAGCAGTACTTC
D: -; V: TRBV2; J: TRBJ1-1; size: -; CDR3: CASSLKSATGIMNTEAFF; DNA: TGTGCCAGCAGTCTCAAAAGCGCTACAGGAATCATGAACACTGAAGCTTTCTTT
D: TRBD1; V: TRBV6-6; J: TRBJ2-4; size: -; CDR3: CASSTDRGNNIQYF; DNA: TGTGCCAGCAGTACGGACAGGGGGAATAACATTCAGTACTTC
D: -; V: TRBV19; J: TRBJ2-7; size: -; CDR3: CASSIGPPAGTYYEQYF; DNA: TGTGCCAGTAGTATTGGTCCCCCGGCGGGAACATACTACGAGCAGTACTTC
D: -; V: TRBV5-1; J: TRBJ1-3; size: once; CDR3: CASSPGTARNTIYF; DNA: TGCGCCAGCAGCCCTGGGACGGCAAGAAACACCATATATTTT
D: -; V: TRBV10-2; J: TRBJ2-2; size: -; CDR3: CASSELRSSGELFF; DNA: TGCGCCAGCAGTGAGCTTAGAAGTTCCGGGGAGCTGTTTTTT
D: TRBD1; V: TRBV5-6; J: TRBJ2-5; size: once; CDR3: CASSLVDRGRETQYF; DNA: TGTGCCAGCAGCTTGGTGGACAGGGGGCGAGAGACCCAGTACTTC
D: -; V: TRBV11-3; J: TRBJ2-3; size: -; CDR3: CASSPRRGTDTQYF; DNA: TGTGCCAGCAGCCCCCGGAGGGGCACAGATACGCAGTATTTT
D: -; V: TRBV14; J: TRBJ1-1; size: -; CDR3: CASSQERMGEAFF; DNA: TGTGCCAGCAGCCAAGAAAGGATGGGTGAAGCTTTCTTT
D: TRBD1; V: TRBV5-5; J: TRBJ2-6; size: few; CDR3: CASSLAGQGGYSGANVLTF; DNA: TGTGCCAGCAGCTTGGCCGGACAGGGGGGTTACTCTGGGGCCAACGTCCTGACTTTC
D: -; V: TRBV2; J: TRBJ1-5; size: -; CDR3: CASSEVGTGTLNQPQHF; DNA: TGTGCCAGCAGTGAAGTTGGAACAGGAACGCTCAATCAGCCCCAGCATTTT
D: TRBD2; V: TRBV25-1; J: TRBJ2-1; size: -; CDR3: CASSLSGRRNEQFF; DNA: TGTGCCAGCAGCCTTAGCGGGAGGAGGAATGAGCAGTTCTTC
D: -; V: TRBV11-2; J: TRBJ2-2; size: few; CDR3: CASSLLRWENTGELFF; DNA: TGTGCCAGCAGCCTCCTTCGGTGGGAGAACACCGGGGAGCTGTTTTTT
D: -; V: TRBV7-9; J: TRBJ1-2; size: few; CDR3: CASSFGGRTYGYTF; DNA: TGTGCCAGCAGCTTTGGAGGGCGGACGTATGGCTACACCTTC
D: -; V: TRBV30; J: TRBJ1-3; size: -; CDR3: CAWSVSLGAGNTIYF; DNA: TGTGCCTGGAGTGTATCCTTAGGAGCTGGAAACACCATATATTTT
D: -; V: TRBV18; J: TRBJ2-7; size: -; CDR3: CASSSRYGDREQYF; DNA: TGTGCCAGCTCAAGTAGGTATGGAGATCGCGAGCAGTACTTC
D: TRBD2; V: TRBV27; J: TRBJ2-7; size: -; CDR3: CASRDSGLDNEQYF; DNA: TGTGCCAGCAGGGACTCGGGACTAGATAACGAGCAGTACTTC
D: -; V: TRBV11-2; J: TRBJ2-7; size: -; CDR3: CASSPWRQSREYEQYF; DNA: TGTGCCAGCAGCCCTTGGAGACAGTCCCGGGAGTACGAGCAGTACTTC
D: TRBD1; V: TRBV28; J: TRBJ2-7; size: -; CDR3: CASSLGTGMIEQYF; DNA: TGTGCCAGCAGTTTAGGGACAGGAATGATCGAGCAGTACTTC
D: -; V: TRBV28; J: TRBJ2-3; size: once; CDR3: CASSLTPTDTQYF; DNA: TGTGCCAGCAGTTTGACTCCCACAGATACGCAGTATTTT
D: TRBD1; V: TRBV29-1; J: TRBJ1-5; size: -; CDR3: CSVQGYNQPQHF; DNA: TGCAGCGTACAGGGGTACAATCAGCCCCAGCATTTT
D: -; V: TRBV28; J: TRBJ1-1; size: -; CDR3: CASSLWGPANTEAFF; DNA: TGTGCCAGCAGTTTATGGGGCCCGGCGAACACTGAAGCTTTCTTT
D: -; V: TRBV2; J: TRBJ1-5; size: -; CDR3: CASSETWGLSLGNQPQHF; DNA: TGTGCCAGCAGTGAAACCTGGGGGCTGTCGCTCGGCAATCAGCCCCAGCATTTT
D: -; V: TRBV27; J: TRBJ1-5; size: -; CDR3: CASSLSEGQPQHF; DNA: TGTGCCAGCAGTTTATCAGAAGGGCAGCCCCAGCATTTT
D: -; V: TRBV6-4; J: TRBJ1-1; size: -; CDR3: CASSPSQGNTEAFF; DNA: TGTGCCAGCAGCCCCTCCCAAGGAAACACTGAAGCTTTCTTT
D: TRBD2; V: TRBV5-1; J: TRBJ2-1; size: -; CDR3: CASSLWGLAGNNEQFF; DNA: TGCGCCAGCAGCTTGTGGGGACTAGCGGGTAACAATGAGCAGTTCTTC
D: -; V: TRBV30; J: TRBJ1-2; size: once; CDR3: CACPQRDGYTF; DNA: TGTGCCTGCCCCCAGCGGGATGGCTACACCTTC
D: TRBD1; V: TRBV9; J: TRBJ2-7; size: few; CDR3: CASSAGTGSEQYF; DNA: TGTGCCAGCAGCGCCGGGACAGGCTCCGAGCAGTACTTC
D: -; V: TRBV11-3; J: TRBJ2-7; size: -; CDR3: CASSPGPPTYEQYF; DNA: TGTGCCAGCAGCCCGGGACCACCGACCTACGAGCAGTACTTC